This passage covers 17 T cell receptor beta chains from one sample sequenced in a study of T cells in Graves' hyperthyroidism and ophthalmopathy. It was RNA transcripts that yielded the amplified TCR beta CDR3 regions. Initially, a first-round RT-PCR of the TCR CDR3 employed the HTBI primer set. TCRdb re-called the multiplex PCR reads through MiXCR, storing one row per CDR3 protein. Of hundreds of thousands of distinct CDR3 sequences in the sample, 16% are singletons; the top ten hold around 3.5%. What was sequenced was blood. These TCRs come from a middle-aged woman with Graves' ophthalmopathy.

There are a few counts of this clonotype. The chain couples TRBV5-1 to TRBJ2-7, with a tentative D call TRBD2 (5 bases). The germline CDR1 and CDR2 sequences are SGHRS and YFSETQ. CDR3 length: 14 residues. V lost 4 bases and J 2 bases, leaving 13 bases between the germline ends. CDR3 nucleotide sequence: TGCGCCAGCAGCCGGGAACCCCCCACCTACGAGCAGTACTTC. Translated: CASSREPPTYEQYF.

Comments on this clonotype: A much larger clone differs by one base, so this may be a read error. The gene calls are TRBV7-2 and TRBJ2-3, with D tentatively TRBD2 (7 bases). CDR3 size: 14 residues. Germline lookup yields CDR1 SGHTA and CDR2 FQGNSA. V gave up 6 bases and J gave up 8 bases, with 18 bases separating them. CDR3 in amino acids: CASRVGRGAGTQYF. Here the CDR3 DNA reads TGTGCCAGCAGGGTTGGCCGGGGGGCTGGTACGCAGTATTTT.

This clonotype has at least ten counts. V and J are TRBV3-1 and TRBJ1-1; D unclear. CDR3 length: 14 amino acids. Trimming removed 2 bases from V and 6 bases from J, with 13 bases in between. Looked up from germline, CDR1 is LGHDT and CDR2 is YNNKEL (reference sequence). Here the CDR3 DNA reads TGTGCCAGCAGCCAAACCCCGAGGGATTCTGAAGCTTTCTTT. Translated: CASSQTPRDSEAFF.

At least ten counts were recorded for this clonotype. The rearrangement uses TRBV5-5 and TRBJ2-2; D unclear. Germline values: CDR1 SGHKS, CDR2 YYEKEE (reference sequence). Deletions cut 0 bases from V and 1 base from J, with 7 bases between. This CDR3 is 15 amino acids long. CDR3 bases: TGTGCCAGCAGCTTGGGTCCGGGGAACACCGGGGAGCTGTTTTTT. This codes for CASSLGPGNTGELFF. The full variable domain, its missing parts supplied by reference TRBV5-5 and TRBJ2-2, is DAGVTQSPTHLIKTRGQQVTLRCSPISGHKSVSWYQQVLGQGPQFIFQYYEKEERGRGNFPDRFSARQFPNYSSELNVNALLLGDSALYLCASSLGPGNTGELFFGEGSRLTVL.

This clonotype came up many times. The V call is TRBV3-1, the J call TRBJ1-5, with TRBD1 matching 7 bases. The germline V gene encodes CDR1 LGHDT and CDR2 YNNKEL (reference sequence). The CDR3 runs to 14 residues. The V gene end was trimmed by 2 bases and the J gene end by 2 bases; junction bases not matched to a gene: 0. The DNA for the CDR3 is TGTGCCAGCAGCCAAACAGGGGGCAATCAGCCCCAGCATTTT. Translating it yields CASSQTGGNQPQHF.

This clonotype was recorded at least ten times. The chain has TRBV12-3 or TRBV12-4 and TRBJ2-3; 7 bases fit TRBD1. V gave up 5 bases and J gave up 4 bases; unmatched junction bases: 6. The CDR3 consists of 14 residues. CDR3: CASSDTGVADTQYF. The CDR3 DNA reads TGTGCCAGCAGTGACACAGGGGTAGCAGATACGCAGTATTTT.

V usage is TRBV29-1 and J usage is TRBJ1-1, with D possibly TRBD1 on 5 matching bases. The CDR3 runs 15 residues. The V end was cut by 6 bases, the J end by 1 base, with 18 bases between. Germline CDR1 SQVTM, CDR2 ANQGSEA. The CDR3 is CSVVRRGRTNTEAFF. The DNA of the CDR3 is TGCAGCGTGGTGAGGAGGGGACGGACGAACACTGAAGCTTTCTTT.

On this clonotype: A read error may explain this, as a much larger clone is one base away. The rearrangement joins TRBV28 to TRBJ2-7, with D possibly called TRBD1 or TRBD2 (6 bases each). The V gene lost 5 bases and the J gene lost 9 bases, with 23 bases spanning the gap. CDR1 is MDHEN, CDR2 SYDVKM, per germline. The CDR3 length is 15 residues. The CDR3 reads CASSPSPGRGRVQYF. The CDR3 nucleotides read TGTGCCAGCAGTCCCTCCCCGGGACGGGGGCGGGTGCAGTACTTC.

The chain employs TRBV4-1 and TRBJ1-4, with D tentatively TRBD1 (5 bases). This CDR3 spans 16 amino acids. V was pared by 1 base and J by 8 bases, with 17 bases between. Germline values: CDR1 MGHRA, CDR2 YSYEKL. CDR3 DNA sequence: TGCGCCAGCAGCCAAGTAGGTTTCAGGGTCCAGGAAAAACTGTTTTTT. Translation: CASSQVGFRVQEKLFF.

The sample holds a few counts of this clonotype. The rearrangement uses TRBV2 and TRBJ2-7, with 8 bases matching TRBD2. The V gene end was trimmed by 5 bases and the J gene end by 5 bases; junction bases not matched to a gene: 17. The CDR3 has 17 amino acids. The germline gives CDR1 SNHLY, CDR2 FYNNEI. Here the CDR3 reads CASSLGAGGAPFHEQYF. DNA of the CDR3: TGTGCCAGCAGTTTAGGGGCGGGGGGCGCCCCTTTCCACGAGCAGTACTTC.

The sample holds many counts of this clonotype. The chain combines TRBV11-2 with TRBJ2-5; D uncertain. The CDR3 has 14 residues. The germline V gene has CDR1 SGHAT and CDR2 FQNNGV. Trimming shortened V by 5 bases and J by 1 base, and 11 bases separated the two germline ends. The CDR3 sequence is CASSRAGLQETQYF. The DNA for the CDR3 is TGTGCCAGCAGCCGGGCAGGCCTCCAAGAGACCCAGTACTTC.

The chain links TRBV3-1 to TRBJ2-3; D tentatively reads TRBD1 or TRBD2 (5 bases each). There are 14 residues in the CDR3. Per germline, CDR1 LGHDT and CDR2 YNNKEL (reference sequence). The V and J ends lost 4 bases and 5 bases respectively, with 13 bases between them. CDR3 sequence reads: CASSRRGEKDTQYF. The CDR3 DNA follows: TGTGCCAGCAGCCGCCGAGGGGAGAAAGATACGCAGTATTTT.

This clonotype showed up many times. This CDR3 is CASSSDSWEQFF. CDR3 nucleotides: TGTGCCAGCTCATCTGACAGCTGGGAGCAGTTCTTC. This sequence joins TRBV18 and TRBJ2-1; perhaps TRBD1 as D (5 bases). Trimming took off 5 bases at V and 10 bases at J, with 12 bases between the two ends. The germline CDR1 and CDR2 sequences are KGHSH and LQKENI. The CDR3 length is 12 residues.

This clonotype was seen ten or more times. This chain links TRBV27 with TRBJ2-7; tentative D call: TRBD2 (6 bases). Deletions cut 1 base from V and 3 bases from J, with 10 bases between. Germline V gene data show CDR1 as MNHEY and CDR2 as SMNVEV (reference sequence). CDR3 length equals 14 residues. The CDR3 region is CASSLWSSDYEQYF. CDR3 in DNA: TGTGCCAGCAGTTTATGGTCTAGCGACTACGAGCAGTACTTC.

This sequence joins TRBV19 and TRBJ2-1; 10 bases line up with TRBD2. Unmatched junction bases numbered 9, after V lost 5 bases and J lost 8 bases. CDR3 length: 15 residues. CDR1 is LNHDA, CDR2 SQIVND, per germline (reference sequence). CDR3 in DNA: TGTGCCAGTAGTTACGGACTAGCGGAGGAGGATGAGCAGTTCTTC. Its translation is CASSYGLAEEDEQFF.

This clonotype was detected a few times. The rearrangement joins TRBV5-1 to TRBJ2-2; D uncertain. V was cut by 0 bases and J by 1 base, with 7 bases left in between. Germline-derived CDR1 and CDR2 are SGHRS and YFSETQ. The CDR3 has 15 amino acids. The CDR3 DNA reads TGCGCCAGCAGCTTGGTTAGGAGGAACACCGGGGAGCTGTTTTTT. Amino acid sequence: CASSLVRRNTGELFF.

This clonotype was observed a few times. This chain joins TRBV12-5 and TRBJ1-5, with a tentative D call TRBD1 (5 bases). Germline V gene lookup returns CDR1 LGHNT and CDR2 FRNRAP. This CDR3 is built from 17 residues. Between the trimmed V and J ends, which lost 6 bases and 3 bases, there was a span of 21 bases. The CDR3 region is CASGHSTDSKVNQPQHF. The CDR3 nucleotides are TGTGCTAGTGGCCACTCTACAGACAGCAAAGTCAATCAGCCCCAGCATTTT.